This T cell receptor (beta chain) originates from a study of CD8+CD57+ T cells in acquired aplastic anemia. Regarding the study as a whole: Researchers report that twenty-nine CD8+ CDR3 sequences appeared in both patients and controls.

Profiling that covered TCR beta VDJ and CDR3 relied on genomic DNA as its template. TCRdb processed the reads anew with MiXCR; each CDR3 protein has one entry. The table has 310,000 or so distinct CDR3 sequences, about 50% seen once. Flow cytometry had shown expanded CD8+CD57+ cells in the patients chosen for sequencing. All patients were therapy-naive when blood was sampled. This clonotype was picked up many times. Its target is not known. V was clipped by 4 bases and J by 2 bases, with 16 bases between them. From germline, CDR1 is SEHNR and CDR2 FQNEAQ (reference sequence). CDR3 length equals 16 residues.

The sample taken for sequencing was sorted CD4+, CD8+, or CD8+CD57+ T cells (not recorded which) from PBMCs. This clonotype originated in a human donor with aplastic anemia. V gene TRBV7-9 combines with J gene TRBJ2-3; TRBD2 is a possible D gene (5 bases). CDR3 coding DNA: TGTGCCAGCAGCTCGGGTGACTACTCCCCCACAGATACGCAGTATTTT. Its protein is CASSSGDYSPTDTQYF. The full variable domain, in which reference TRBV7-9 and TRBJ2-3 provide the parts outside the CDR3, is DTGVSQNPRHKITKRGQNVTFRCDPISEHNRLYWYRQTLGQGPEFLTYFQNEAQLEKSRLLSDRFSAERPKGSFSTLEIQRTEQGDSAMYLCASSSGDYSPTDTQYFGPGTRLTVL.